This T cell receptor (beta chain) was identified during a study of blood T cell repertoires in COVID-19. Study summary: T cells, B-cell-depleted T cells, or PBMCs provided the cDNA or gDNA that served as material.

V was clipped by 4 bases and J by 6 bases, with 17 bases between them. Germline CDR1 SGHAT, CDR2 FQNNGV. This CDR3 is 15 amino acids long. TCRdb's copy holds only in-frame clones and misses some; the assay was immunoSEQ multiplex PCR. The sample includes roughly 34,000 clones, 80% of them seen just once. Sequencing was done on a sample of peripheral blood. The chain combines TRBV11-2 with TRBJ2-3; D remains unclear. The source is a woman aged 70-85 years with acute or convalescent COVID-19. CDR3 protein: CASSSSPSPEDTQYF. The CDR3 DNA reads TGTGCCAGCAGCTCCTCCCCATCCCCGGAGGATACGCAGTATTTT.